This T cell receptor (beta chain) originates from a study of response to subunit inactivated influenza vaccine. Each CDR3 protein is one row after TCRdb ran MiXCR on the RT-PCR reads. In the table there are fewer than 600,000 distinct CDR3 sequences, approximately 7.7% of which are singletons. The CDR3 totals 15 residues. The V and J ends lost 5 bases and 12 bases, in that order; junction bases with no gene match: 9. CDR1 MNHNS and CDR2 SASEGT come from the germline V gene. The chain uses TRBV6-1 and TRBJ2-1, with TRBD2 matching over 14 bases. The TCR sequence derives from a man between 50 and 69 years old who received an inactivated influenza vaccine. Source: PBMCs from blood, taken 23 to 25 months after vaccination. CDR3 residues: CASSQTSGRASGQFF. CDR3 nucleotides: TGTGCCAGCAGTCAGACTAGCGGGAGGGCCTCTGGGCAGTTCTTC.